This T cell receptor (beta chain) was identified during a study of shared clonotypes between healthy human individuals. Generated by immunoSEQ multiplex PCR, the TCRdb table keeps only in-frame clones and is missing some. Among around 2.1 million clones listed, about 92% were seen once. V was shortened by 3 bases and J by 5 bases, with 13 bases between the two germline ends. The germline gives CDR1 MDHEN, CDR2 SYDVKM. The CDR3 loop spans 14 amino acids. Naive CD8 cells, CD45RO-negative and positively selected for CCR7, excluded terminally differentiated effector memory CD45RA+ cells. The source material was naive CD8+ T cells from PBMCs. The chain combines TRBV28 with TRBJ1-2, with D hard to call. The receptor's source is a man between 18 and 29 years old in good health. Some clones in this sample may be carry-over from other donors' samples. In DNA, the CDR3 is TGTGCCAGCAGTTTGCAAGGGATGGGTTATGGCTACACCTTC. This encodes CASSLQGMGYGYTF.